The 14 T cell receptor beta chains reported below all come from one sample, sequenced in a study of shared clonotypes between healthy human individuals. The assay was immunoSEQ multiplex PCR, and TCRdb's table has in-frame clones only and misses some. The table shows over 850,000 clones, with around 78% occurring only once. Material for sequencing was memory CD4+ T cells from PBMCs. The subset denotes: CD45RA-negative fraction. The receptors were gathered from a man aged 18 to 29 in good health. Some clones in this sample may be carry-over from other donors' samples.

This chain connects TRBV19 to TRBJ2-5, with D uncertain. Per the germline V gene, CDR1 is LNHDA and CDR2 is SQIVND (reference sequence). Deletions cut 10 bases from V and 4 bases from J, with 13 bases between. The CDR3 covers 12 residues. The CDR3 here is CATSRRGETQYF. The DNA for the CDR3 is TGTGCCACCTCAAGACGTGGAGAGACCCAGTACTTC.

Many counts were recorded for this clone. Other DNA sequences from this sample encode an identical CDR3 as well. This chain connects TRBV6-5 to TRBJ1-1, with TRBD1 as a possible D gene (6 bases). Germline V gene sequence: CDR1 MNHEY, CDR2 SVGAGI. The CDR3 has 14 amino acids. The V and J ends lost 0 bases and 5 bases respectively, with 10 bases between them. The CDR3 sequence is CASSYSRGGTEAFF. The CDR3 DNA follows: TGTGCCAGCAGTTACTCTAGGGGGGGAACTGAAGCTTTCTTT.

The chain uses TRBV7-9 and TRBJ1-2; a weak D match, TRBD1 (5 bases). This CDR3 region has 15 residues. The V gene lost 4 bases and the J gene lost 4 bases, with 16 bases spanning the gap. Germline-derived CDR1 and CDR2 are SEHNR and FQNEAQ (reference sequence). DNA for the CDR3: TGTGCCAGCAGCTCCGCCGTTAGGGGTGGCTATGGCTACACCTTC. This translates into CASSSAVRGGYGYTF.

This chain joins TRBV19 and TRBJ1-5, with D possibly being TRBD1 (5 bases). The CDR3 is made up of 13 amino acids. V gave up 0 bases and J gave up 10 bases, with 10 bases separating them. Germline CDR1 is LNHDA and CDR2 is SQIVND (reference sequence). The CDR3 DNA follows: TGTGCCAGTAGTATAGACCGGACACCTCCCCAGCATTTT. Its protein is CASSIDRTPPQHF.

The chain recombines TRBV28 with TRBJ1-2; 8 bases are shared with TRBD1. Germline values: CDR1 MDHEN, CDR2 SYDVKM. Trimming took 5 bases from V and 8 from J; bases not matched to a gene: 7. There are 13 residues in the CDR3. CDR3 sequence (DNA): TGTGCCAGCAGTCAGGACAGGGTGATAGGCTACACCTTC. Amino acids: CASSQDRVIGYTF.

The chain combines TRBV12-2 with TRBJ2-1. TRBV12-2 is a listed pseudogene. The CDR3 length is 16 residues. Written as DNA, the CDR3 is TGTGCAAGTCGCGCTTCCGGGACCCTACTTTACAATGAGCAGTTCTTC. Translation: CASRASGTLLYNEQFF.

This clone has only a few counts. The CDR3 loop reads CASSLPAGLAGVWGSSYNEQFF. The CDR3 DNA reads TGTGCCAGCAGTTTACCAGCGGGACTAGCGGGAGTGTGGGGGAGCTCCTACAATGAGCAGTTCTTC. This chain joins TRBV28 and TRBJ2-1; 14 bases agree with TRBD2. CDR1 and CDR2 from the germline V gene are MDHEN and SYDVKM. The CDR3 runs to 22 residues. V was clipped by 2 bases and J by 0 bases; unmatched bases: 15. Full variable domain (remainder filled in from reference TRBV28 and TRBJ2-1): DVKVTQSSRYLVKRTGEKVFLECVQDMDHENMFWYRQDPGLGLRLIYFSYDVKMKEKGDIPEGYSVSREKKERFSLILESASTNQTSMYLCASSLPAGLAGVWGSSYNEQFFGPGTRLTVL.

The V gene is TRBV5-4, the J gene TRBJ1-1; 10 nucleotides line up with TRBD1. Germline CDR1 and CDR2: SGHNT and YYREEE (reference sequence). V lost 4 bases and J lost 4; bases outside the gene matches: 4. CDR3 length: 14 amino acids. The CDR3 coding sequence is TGTGCCAGCAGCCTCCGGGACAGGGGCACTGAAGCTTTCTTT. Amino acids: CASSLRDRGTEAFF.

Concerning this clone: The sample carries other DNA sequences with the same CDR3. This rearrangement joins TRBV5-5 to TRBJ2-1; 7 bases fit TRBD1. Germline CDR1 is SGHKS and CDR2 is YYEKEE (reference sequence). After removal of 4 bases from V and 5 bases from J, the junction contained 3 bases not matched to a gene. The CDR3 sequence is 13 residues long. The CDR3, as DNA: TGTGCCAGCAGCCGAGACAGGGACAATGAGCAGTTCTTC. This encodes CASSRDRDNEQFF.

This rearrangement joins TRBV5-3 to TRBJ2-2; D is tentatively TRBD1 or TRBD2 (5 bases each). TRBV5-3 is given ORF status, its function remaining uncertain. Trimming cost V 10 bases and J 5 bases, with 24 bases left between them. CDR3 length: 16 residues. CDR3 in DNA: TGTGCCCCCCCTGGGCCCCTTCCGGGACGTACCGGGGAGCTGTTTTTT. Translated, it gives CAPPGPLPGRTGELFF.

J is TRBJ1-1 and V is TRBV28, with a possible D match to TRBD1 (6 bases). The CDR3 is made up of 14 amino acids. V was cut by 7 bases and J by 3 bases, with 15 bases left in between. CDR1 MDHEN and CDR2 SYDVKM come from the germline V gene. The CDR3 DNA follows: TGTGCCAGCACCCTCAACCCAGGGGACACTGAAGCTTTCTTT. This gives the protein CASTLNPGDTEAFF.

The chain carries TRBV27 and TRBJ2-1; the D is unclear. The germline V gene has CDR1 MNHEY and CDR2 SMNVEV (reference sequence). The CDR3 length is 14 residues. V dropped 2 bases and J dropped 0 bases, with 5 bases sitting between them. For the CDR3, the DNA is TGTGCCAGCAGTTTACCAGGCTCCTACAATGAGCAGTTCTTC. It codes for CASSLPGSYNEQFF.

This chain links TRBV7-9 with TRBJ1-1, with D hard to call. V gave up 5 bases and J gave up 3 bases, with 16 bases separating them. The CDR3 runs 15 residues. Germline V gene data show CDR1 as SEHNR and CDR2 as FQNEAQ (reference sequence). The CDR3 loop reads CASSTYKGSDTEAFF. CDR3 DNA: TGTGCCAGCAGCACGTATAAGGGTAGTGACACTGAAGCTTTCTTT.

The J gene is TRBJ2-7, the V gene TRBV28, with 9 bases matching TRBD1. Germline V gives CDR1 MDHEN, CDR2 SYDVKM. The CDR3 is 16 amino acids. Trimming took 5 bases from V and 1 from J; bases not matched to a gene: 9. The DNA for the CDR3 is TGTGCCAGCAGTAGCGACAGGGGGTATACGTCCTACGAGCAGTACTTC. This codes for CASSSDRGYTSYEQYF.